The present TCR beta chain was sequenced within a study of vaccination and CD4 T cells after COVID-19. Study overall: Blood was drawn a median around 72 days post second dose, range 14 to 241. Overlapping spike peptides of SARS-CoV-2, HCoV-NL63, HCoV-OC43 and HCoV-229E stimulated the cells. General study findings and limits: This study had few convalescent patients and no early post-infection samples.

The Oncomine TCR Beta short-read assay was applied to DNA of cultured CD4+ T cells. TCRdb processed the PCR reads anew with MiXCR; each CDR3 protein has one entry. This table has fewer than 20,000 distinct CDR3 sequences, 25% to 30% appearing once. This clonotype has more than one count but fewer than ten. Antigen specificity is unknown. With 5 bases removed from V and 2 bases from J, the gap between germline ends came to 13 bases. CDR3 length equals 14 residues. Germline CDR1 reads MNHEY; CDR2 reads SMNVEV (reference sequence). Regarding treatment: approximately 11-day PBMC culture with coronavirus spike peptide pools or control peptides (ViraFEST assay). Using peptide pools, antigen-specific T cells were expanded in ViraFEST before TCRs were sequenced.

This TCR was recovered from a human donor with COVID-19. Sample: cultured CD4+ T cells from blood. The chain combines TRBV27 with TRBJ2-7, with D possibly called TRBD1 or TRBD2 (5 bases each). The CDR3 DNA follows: TGTGCCAGCAGTCCGTCGAGGGGCCCCTACGAGCAGTACTTC. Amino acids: CASSPSRGPYEQYF.